Listed here are 22 T cell receptor beta chains from one sample, sequenced in a study of T cells in Graves' hyperthyroidism and ophthalmopathy. Amplified TCR beta CDR3 regions came from RNA transcripts. First-round RT-PCR with HTBI primers amplified the TCR CDR3 region. MiXCR, applied by TCRdb to the multiplex PCR reads, yields one record per CDR3 protein. The data hold fewer than 650,000 distinct CDR3 sequences, with 46% observed a single time. The sequencing input was peripheral blood or thyroid tissue (not recorded which). Source of these receptors: an adult woman with Graves' disease, either hyperthyroidism or ophthalmopathy (not recorded which).

The chain carries TRBV15 and TRBJ2-7; the match to TRBD1 covers 9 bases. The V gene end was trimmed by 2 bases and the J gene end by 1 base; junction bases not matched to a gene: 6. This CDR3 region has 16 residues. From germline, CDR1 is LNHNV and CDR2 YYDKDF (reference sequence). The CDR3 is CATSRRQGDQSYEQYF. Written as DNA, the CDR3 is TGTGCCACCAGCAGACGACAGGGGGATCAGTCCTACGAGCAGTACTTC. The complete variable domain, with remaining parts taken from reference TRBV15 and TRBJ2-7, reads DAMVIQNPRYQVTQFGKPVTLSCSQTLNHNVMYWYQQKSSQAPKLLFHYYDKDFNNEADTPDNFQSRRPNTSFCFLDIRSPGLGDTAMYLCATSRRQGDQSYEQYFGPGTRLTVT.

The chain carries TRBV2 and TRBJ2-2; D may be TRBD1 (6 bases). Per germline, CDR1 SNHLY and CDR2 FYNNEI. V lost 4 bases to trimming and J lost 0 bases, with 12 bases between them. This CDR3 contains 16 residues. The CDR3 bases are TGTGCCAGCAGTGGAGGACAGCCGGCGAACACCGGGGAGCTGTTTTTT. This codes for CASSGGQPANTGELFF. The whole variable domain, filled in from reference TRBV2 and TRBJ2-2, reads EPEVTQTPSHQVTQMGQEVILRCVPISNHLYFYWYRQILGQKVEFLVSFYNNEISEKSEIFDDQFSVERPDGSNFTLKIRSTKLEDSAMYFCASSGGQPANTGELFFGEGSRLTVL.

The gene calls are TRBV7-2 and TRBJ1-6, with D hard to call. Between the trimmed V and J ends, which lost 2 bases and 0 bases, there was a span of 11 bases. The V gene's germline CDR1 is SGHTA and CDR2 FQGNSA. CDR3 size: 17 residues. The CDR3 nucleotides read TGTGCCAGCAGCTTACGGCCCTCGCTCTCCTATAATTCACCCCTCCACTTT. It is translated as CASSLRPSLSYNSPLHF.

The rearrangement uses TRBV20-1 and TRBJ2-5, with TRBD1 as a possible D gene (6 bases). The germline V and J ends were trimmed by 5 bases and 4 bases, with 20 bases remaining between them. Germline V CDR1 and CDR2: DFQATT, SNEGSKA (reference sequence). The CDR3 covers 15 residues. In DNA form, the CDR3 reads TGCAGTGCTCCAGGACGCGTGTGGGGGCCAGAGACCCAGTACTTC. Its translation is CSAPGRVWGPETQYF.

The chain recombines TRBV29-1 with TRBJ2-7, with D uncertain. The CDR3 has 12 amino acids. Germline CDR1 is SQVTM and CDR2 is ANQGSEA. V was trimmed by 7 bases and J by 0 bases, leaving 10 bases between them. CDR3 protein: CSAVADSYEQYF. In nucleotides, the CDR3 is TGCAGCGCCGTCGCGGACTCCTACGAGCAGTACTTC.

This rearrangement joins TRBV7-2 to TRBJ2-7; tentative D call: TRBD1 (6 bases). Trimming cost V 4 bases and J 2 bases, with 12 bases left between them. The germline V gene encodes CDR1 SGHTA and CDR2 FQGNSA. The CDR3 is 14 amino acids. The CDR3 DNA reads TGTGCCAGCAGCTCCCGGGACATCGCCTACGAGCAGTACTTC. This sequence encodes CASSSRDIAYEQYF.

The V and J genes are TRBV25-1 and TRBJ1-1; a possible D gene is TRBD1 (5 bases). V dropped 8 bases and J dropped 0 bases, with 13 bases sitting between them. The CDR3 covers 14 residues. CDR1 and CDR2 from the germline V gene are MGHDK and SYGVNS. The CDR3, as DNA: TGTGCCAGCGACACCGGACAACTGAACACTGAAGCTTTCTTT. Its protein product is CASDTGQLNTEAFF.

This chain links TRBV2 with TRBJ2-3; 8 nucleotides line up with TRBD2. The germline CDR1 and CDR2 sequences are SNHLY and FYNNEI. This CDR3 comprises 15 residues. V lost 5 bases to trimming and J lost 2 bases; unmatched junction nucleotides: 6. CDR3 sequence reads: CASSWSGSNTDTQYF. CDR3 nucleotide sequence: TGTGCCAGCAGTTGGAGCGGGAGCAACACAGATACGCAGTATTTT.

This rearrangement joins TRBV29-1 to TRBJ1-5, with 8 nucleotides matching TRBD1. J gave up 4 bases and V 6 bases, and 5 bases lay outside the gene matches. The CDR3 spans 13 residues. The germline V gene encodes CDR1 SQVTM and CDR2 ANQGSEA. The CDR3 DNA follows: TGCAGCGTCCCCGGGACAGGTAATCAGCCCCAGCATTTT. Translation gives CSVPGTGNQPQHF.

This chain joins TRBV7-9 and TRBJ2-7; D is unresolved. The V end lost 7 bases, the J end lost 5 bases, and 12 bases lay between the germline ends. CDR3 length equals 12 residues. Per the germline V gene, CDR1 is SEHNR and CDR2 is FQNEAQ (reference sequence). CDR3 protein: CASMGNINEQYF. The DNA of the CDR3 is TGTGCCAGCATGGGGAATATCAACGAGCAGTACTTC.

The V and J genes are TRBV7-9 and TRBJ1-5; D not certain. V was clipped by 5 bases and J by 5 bases, with 7 bases between them. This CDR3 region has 12 residues. In germline, CDR1 is SEHNR, CDR2 FQNEAQ (reference sequence). The CDR3 nucleotides are TGTGCCAGCAGCCCAGGCGATCAGCCCCAGCATTTT. Protein sequence: CASSPGDQPQHF. The whole variable domain, filled in from reference TRBV7-9 and TRBJ1-5, reads DTGVSQNPRHKITKRGQNVTFRCDPISEHNRLYWYRQTLGQGPEFLTYFQNEAQLEKSRLLSDRFSAERPKGSFSTLEIQRTEQGDSAMYLCASSPGDQPQHFGDGTRLSIL.

This clonotype was recorded many times. V gene TRBV5-1 combines with J gene TRBJ1-1; 7 nucleotides match TRBD1. The CDR3 extends over 14 amino acids. Germline V gene lookup returns CDR1 SGHRS and CDR2 YFSETQ. The trim removed 4 bases at V and 6 bases at J, leaving 9 bases unmatched. The CDR3 sequence: CASSPVPGQPEAFF. CDR3 sequence (DNA): TGCGCCAGCAGCCCGGTCCCGGGACAGCCTGAAGCTTTCTTT.

CDR3 coding DNA: TGTGCCAGCAGTGAAGCCGTGGGTACCACTGAAGCTTTCTTT. This translates into CASSEAVGTTEAFF. The V gene is TRBV2, the J gene TRBJ1-1; D is ambiguous. CDR1 and CDR2 from the germline V gene are SNHLY and FYNNEI. This CDR3 is built from 14 residues. Trimming took 0 bases from V and 4 from J, leaving 9 bases between them.

This clonotype was counted only a few times. The J gene is TRBJ2-7, the V gene TRBV29-1, with 9 bases aligning to TRBD1. The CDR3 extends over 12 amino acids. Germline loops: CDR1 SQVTM, CDR2 ANQGSEA. The J segment lost 2 bases and the V segment lost 8 bases, leaving 4 bases of the junction unmatched. CDR3 nucleotides: TGCAGCTCACAGGGGGCCCCCTACGAGCAGTACTTC. This translates into CSSQGAPYEQYF.

This clonotype was detected many times. The chain couples TRBV2 to TRBJ2-5, with TRBD1 matching over 7 bases. V dropped 4 bases and J dropped 5; count of bases not matched to a gene: 7. Germline lookup yields CDR1 SNHLY and CDR2 FYNNEI. The length of the CDR3 is 14 residues. DNA of the CDR3: TGTGCCAGCAGTGGAGACAGGGCTGCGGAGACCCAGTACTTC. It encodes CASSGDRAAETQYF.

This chain joins TRBV6-1 and TRBJ1-1, with a weak D call TRBD1 (5 bases). The CDR3 has 13 residues. Germline V gene lookup returns CDR1 MNHNS and CDR2 SASEGT. The V and J ends lost 6 bases and 4 bases respectively, with 12 bases between them. CDR3 sequence: CASRGLAGTEAFF. The CDR3 DNA reads as TGTGCCAGCAGGGGACTAGCGGGCACTGAAGCTTTCTTT.

Remarks on this clonotype: An end of the junction does not agree with germline; a read error may underlie this. The V gene is TRBV7-2, the J gene TRBJ1-6, with 8 bases fitting TRBD1. Germline loops: CDR1 SGHTA, CDR2 FQGNSA. The CDR3 consists of 11 residues. The CDR3 reads CASSSYRDRIF. CDR3 DNA: TGTGCCAGCAGCTCCTACCGGGACAGGATCTTT.

The chain couples TRBV10-3 to TRBJ1-6, with 7 positions matching TRBD1. The length of the CDR3 is 15 residues. The trim removed 11 bases at V and 4 bases at J, leaving 11 bases unmatched. Germline V gene lookup returns CDR1 ENHRY and CDR2 SYGVKD. The CDR3 is CASTRGLGYNSPLHF. DNA of the CDR3: TGTGCCTCAACCAGGGGGTTGGGTTATAATTCACCCCTCCACTTT.

The rearrangement links TRBV2 to TRBJ2-7; D unclear. CDR1 and CDR2 (germline): SNHLY, FYNNEI. Trimming pared 1 base from V and 2 bases from J, leaving 9 bases between. The CDR3 length is 14 residues. CDR3 coding DNA: TGTGCCAGCAGTGAAGAGGTACGGACCTACGAGCAGTACTTC. This gives the protein CASSEEVRTYEQYF. Variable domain in full (rest from reference TRBV2 and TRBJ2-7): EPEVTQTPSHQVTQMGQEVILRCVPISNHLYFYWYRQILGQKVEFLVSFYNNEISEKSEIFDDQFSVERPDGSNFTLKIRSTKLEDSAMYFCASSEEVRTYEQYFGPGTRLTVT.

The chain combines TRBV7-2 with TRBJ2-2, with D possibly being TRBD2 (5 bases). In germline, CDR1 is SGHTA, CDR2 FQGNSA. This CDR3 is 14 amino acids long. The ends were cut back, 7 bases at V and 0 bases at J, with 9 bases in the middle. CDR3 amino acids: CASKEAPNTGELFF. The CDR3 bases are TGTGCCAGCAAGGAGGCGCCGAACACCGGGGAGCTGTTTTTT.

About this clonotype: The junction departs from the called germline gene at one end, perhaps through a read error. The chain is built from TRBV10-2 and TRBJ1-1, with no clear D. The CDR3 consists of 14 residues. Germline-derived CDR1 and CDR2 are WSHSY and SAAADI. The DNA of the CDR3 is TGCGCCAGTAGTGAGGTGGGGTCGAACACTGAAGCTTTCTTT. Amino acids: CASSEVGSNTEAFF.

V gene TRBV10-1 combines with J gene TRBJ2-7; weak D call: TRBD1 (6 bases). Germline V gene data show CDR1 as WNHNN and CDR2 as SYGVQD (reference sequence). Trimming took off 5 bases at V and 2 bases at J, with 13 bases between the two ends. The CDR3 spans 14 residues. In nucleotides, the CDR3 is TGCGCCAGCAGTTCAGGGGCCGTAGCCTACGAGCAGTACTTC. Residues: CASSSGAVAYEQYF.